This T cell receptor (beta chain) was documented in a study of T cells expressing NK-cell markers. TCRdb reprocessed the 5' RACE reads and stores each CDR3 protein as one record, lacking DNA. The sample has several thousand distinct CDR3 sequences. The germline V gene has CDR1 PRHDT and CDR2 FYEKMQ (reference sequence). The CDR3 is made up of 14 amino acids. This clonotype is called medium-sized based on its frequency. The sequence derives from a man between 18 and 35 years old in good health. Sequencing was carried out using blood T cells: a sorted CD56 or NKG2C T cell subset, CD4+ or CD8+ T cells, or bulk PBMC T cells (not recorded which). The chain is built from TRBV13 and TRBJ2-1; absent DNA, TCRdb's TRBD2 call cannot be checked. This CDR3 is CASSLGKGLNEQFF.